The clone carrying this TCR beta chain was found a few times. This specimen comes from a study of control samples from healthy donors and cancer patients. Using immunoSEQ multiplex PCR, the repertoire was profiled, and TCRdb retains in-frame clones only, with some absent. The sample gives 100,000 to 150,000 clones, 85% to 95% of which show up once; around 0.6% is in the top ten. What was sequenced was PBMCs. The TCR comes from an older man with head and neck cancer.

The DNA for the CDR3 is TGTGCCAGCTCTCCTTCTAGCGGGGGGACATCCTACGAGCAGTACTTC. As protein: CASSPSSGGTSYEQYF. The chain couples TRBV18 to TRBJ2-7; 11 bases are a match to TRBD2. The length of the CDR3 is 16 residues. With V trimmed by 6 bases and J by 1 base, 8 bases remained unmatched. Germline V lookup: CDR1 KGHSH, CDR2 LQKENI.